This TCR beta chain was identified during a study of T-cell memory formation after mild COVID-19. The germline V and J ends were trimmed by 5 bases and 0 bases, with 17 bases remaining between them. CDR3 length equals 16 residues. TCRdb called the 5' RACE reads again in MiXCR, with one record for every CDR3 protein. The sample consists of 500,000 to 600,000 distinct CDR3 sequences, roughly 18% of them appearing once. This chain joins TRBV12-3 or TRBV12-4 and TRBJ2-7; a possible D gene is TRBD1 (5 bases). Sequenced input: PBMCs or a T cell subset sorted from them (not recorded which). This sequence was found in an adult woman who had mild COVID-19 (a few samples of this study predate the infection). Cell type and time point are not known. CDR3: CASSLMGRQFSYEQYF. CDR3 sequence (DNA): TGTGCCAGCAGTCTTATGGGTCGACAGTTCTCCTACGAGCAGTACTTC.